The entry that follows covers one TCR beta chain sequence. Its antigen remains unidentified. The data are from a study of PD-1 blockade in classical Hodgkin lymphoma. General study results and limits: Still unresolved is the cause of the repertoire differences, which may be disease activity or prior therapy. The CD4+ diversity rise by C4D1 was clearest in complete responders. Complete responders possessed baseline diversity comparable to newly diagnosed patients. According to reports, newly diagnosed patients had lower baseline TCR diversity than healthy donors, and relapsed/refractory patients had lower baseline TCR diversity still.

Germline values: CDR1 SNHLY, CDR2 FYNNEI. The CDR3 has 14 amino acids. The V gene lost 4 bases and the J gene lost 0 bases, with 10 bases spanning the gap. Clones were sequenced by immunoSEQ multiplex PCR, and TCRdb holds only the in-frame ones, with some missing. In the table there are some 40,000 clones, around 70% of which are singletons. All the patients suffered relapse after autologous stem cell transplantation, and brentuximab vedotin exposure differed. The chain joins TRBV2 to TRBJ2-7; D may be TRBD1 (5 bases). The sequences come from peripheral blood mononuclear cells (PBMCs), collected before the second cycle of nivolumab. The sequence was obtained from a human donor with classical Hodgkin lymphoma. CDR3 sequence: CASSGQGSSYEQYF. The DNA of the CDR3 is TGTGCCAGCAGTGGCCAGGGAAGCTCCTACGAGCAGTACTTC. Looking up the rest from reference TRBV2 and TRBJ2-7 gives the full variable domain: EPEVTQTPSHQVTQMGQEVILRCVPISNHLYFYWYRQILGQKVEFLVSFYNNEISEKSEIFDDQFSVERPDGSNFTLKIRSTKLEDSAMYFCASSGQGSSYEQYFGPGTRLTVT.